A single sample is the source of the 8 T cell receptor beta chains below, sequenced in a study of tumor-infiltrating lymphocytes in localized non-small cell lung cancer. Clones were read by immunoSEQ multiplex PCR, and TCRdb kept only the in-frame ones, dropping some. The sample shows about 4,000 clones, less than 70% of them seen only once. The sequenced material came from uninvolved lung tissue not adjacent to the tumor. These TCRs come from a human donor with non-small cell lung cancer.

The rearrangement links TRBV27 to TRBJ2-7, with D possibly being TRBD1 (7 bases). Deletions cut 4 bases from V and 7 bases from J, with 11 bases between. In germline, CDR1 is MNHEY, CDR2 SMNVEV (reference sequence). The CDR3 extends over 12 amino acids. CDR3 residues: CASSSTGREQYF. For the CDR3, the DNA is TGTGCCAGCAGTTCGACAGGGAGGGAGCAGTACTTC.

The J gene is TRBJ2-2, the V gene TRBV5-4, with a tentative D call TRBD1 (5 bases). The CDR3 sequence is 13 residues long. V lost 4 bases and J 1 base, leaving 5 bases between the germline ends. The germline V gene has CDR1 SGHNT and CDR2 YYREEE (reference sequence). CDR3 nucleotides: TGTGCCAGCAGCAGGGGGAACACCGGGGAGCTGTTTTTT. This encodes CASSRGNTGELFF.

This sequence joins TRBV6-1 and TRBJ2-2; D possibly corresponds to TRBD2 (6 bases). The CDR3 totals 16 residues. Germline V lookup: CDR1 MNHNS, CDR2 SASEGT. Trimming removed 4 bases at V and 1 base at J, with 13 bases between. DNA of the CDR3: TGTGCCAGCAGTGCTTTTGCGGGGCGGAACACCGGGGAGCTGTTTTTT. Protein sequence: CASSAFAGRNTGELFF.

V and J are TRBV13 and TRBJ2-3; D perhaps matches TRBD2 (6 bases). Trimming left V 8 bases short and J 5 bases short, with 14 bases between. This CDR3 spans 13 amino acids. CDR1 is PRHDT, CDR2 FYEKMQ, per germline (reference sequence). The CDR3 DNA is TGTGCCAGCGTTGGGGAGGAAGGAGATACGCAGTATTTT. Its translation is CASVGEEGDTQYF.

This clone was counted only a few times. This chain links TRBV5-3 with TRBJ1-6; D is uncertain. TRBV5-3 is marked as an open reading frame, function uncertain. CDR3 length: 16 amino acids. The V and J ends lost 4 bases and 7 bases respectively, with 18 bases between them. In DNA form, the CDR3 reads TGTGCCAGAAGCCACGGCATCCCAGATTCAAATTCACCCCTCCACTTT. Translation: CARSHGIPDSNSPLHF.

Judged by abundance, this clone is medium-sized. V is TRBV18 and J is TRBJ2-7; 7 nucleotides align to TRBD1. V lost 2 bases, J lost 6 bases, and 7 bases stayed unmatched. The CDR3 is 14 residues long. Germline CDR1 and CDR2: KGHSH and LQKENI. The CDR3 DNA is TGTGCCAGCTCACCAACAGGGGCTGGGGGCGAGCAGTACTTC. The encoded protein is CASSPTGAGGEQYF. Drawing the rest from reference TRBV18 and TRBJ2-7, the complete variable domain is NAGVMQNPRHLVRRRGQEARLRCSPMKGHSHVYWYRQLPEEGLKFMVYLQKENIIDESGMPKERFSAEFPKEGPSILRIQQVVRGDSAAYFCASSPTGAGGEQYFGPGTRLTVT.

The chain has TRBV9 and TRBJ2-7; 13 bases fit TRBD2. There are 16 residues in the CDR3. Germline V gives CDR1 SGDLS, CDR2 YYNGEE. The trim removed 3 bases at V and 0 bases at J, leaving 3 bases unmatched. The CDR3 sequence: CASSAGLAGFSYEQYF. The CDR3 bases are TGTGCCAGCAGCGCGGGACTAGCGGGGTTCTCCTACGAGCAGTACTTC. Supplemented by reference TRBV9 and TRBJ2-7, the full variable domain reads DSGVTQTPKHLITATGQRVTLRCSPRSGDLSVYWYQQSLDQGLQFLIQYYNGEERAKGNILERFSAQQFPDLHSELNLSSLELGDSALYFCASSAGLAGFSYEQYFGPGTRLTVT.

The chain uses TRBV9 and TRBJ2-3; D is uncertain. V dropped 0 bases and J dropped 2 bases, with 7 bases sitting between them. The CDR3 consists of 14 residues. CDR1 and CDR2 (germline): SGDLS, YYNGEE. The DNA for the CDR3 is TGTGCCAGCAGCGTAGAGGTCAACACAGATACGCAGTATTTT. It is translated as CASSVEVNTDTQYF. Full variable domain (missing parts from reference TRBV9 and TRBJ2-3): DSGVTQTPKHLITATGQRVTLRCSPRSGDLSVYWYQQSLDQGLQFLIQYYNGEERAKGNILERFSAQQFPDLHSELNLSSLELGDSALYFCASSVEVNTDTQYFGPGTRLTVL.